The rows below give T cell receptor beta chains drawn from one sample of a study of long-term antiretroviral therapy in people with HIV. Assay used: immunoSEQ multiplex PCR; TCRdb lists only in-frame clones, some missing. Of approximately 22,000 clones in the sample, 80% to 85% were seen once. The sample was unsorted PBMCs, taken 1.9 years after starting antiretroviral therapy. Every receptor here comes from a woman aged 50 to 65 with HIV. Both conserved end residues are trimmed from each CDR3. The D gene is left open where the match is weak.

j_call v_call d_call cdr3_aa
TRBJ1-4 TRBV7-2 TRBD1 ASSLGRVWGTGHEKLF
TRBJ1-2 TRBV6-5 - ASRTPGALGYT
TRBJ2-3 TRBV2 - ASKAGTSTDTQY
- TRBV7-9 - ASSRTPSYEQY
TRBJ1-2 TRBV4-3 - ASSQRGRAEAMYGYT
TRBJ1-1 TRBV2 TRBD1 ASSVQPGGEKAF
TRBJ2-5 TRBV5-5 - ASSLGPGPQETQY
TRBJ2-4 TRBV18 - ASSPQARAKNIQY
TRBJ2-1 TRBV5-4 - ASSATGVKNNEQF
TRBJ2-2 TRBV18 - ASSPRKETGELF